This entry features one T cell receptor (beta chain) sequence. Its target is unknown. Sequenced by immunoSEQ multiplex PCR; TCRdb stores in-frame clones only, minus some. Of 25,000 or so clones listed, under 80% are singletons. This sample was taken from a study of CD4 T cells in relation to SARS-CoV-2 and coronaviruses. Unexposed donor CD4+ T cells date from about 2011-2019, before the COVID-19 pandemic. The cells were cultured for about 10 days before CD4+ T cells were isolated. CDR3 length: 16 residues. Germline V lookup: CDR1 SGHTA, CDR2 FQGNSA. The V gene lost 5 bases and the J gene lost 1 base, with 12 bases spanning the gap.

V usage is TRBV7-2 and J usage is TRBJ2-6; no reliable D call. Source material: CD4+ T cells from PBMCs, cultured in vitro. The sequence was obtained from a human donor in good health. The CDR3: CASSPRRASGANVLTF. The CDR3 DNA reads as TGTGCCAGCAGCCCGAGACGGGCATCTGGGGCCAACGTCCTGACTTTC.